The clone carrying this T cell receptor beta chain has at least ten counts. As yet, its antigen is unknown. This entry comes from a study of T-cell memory formation after mild COVID-19. Study details: TCR clusters were mostly donor specific.

Germline V gene lookup returns CDR1 MGHRA and CDR2 YSYEKL. CDR3 length: 15 residues. Trimming pared 4 bases from V and 1 base from J, leaving 14 bases between. Each CDR3 protein gets one entry after TCRdb re-called the 5' RACE reads with MiXCR. Here the sample spans around 340,000 distinct CDR3 sequences, less than 20% being singletons. Study results and caveats: Detection of some responders pre-infection suggested pre-existing cross-reactive memory T cells participated. Second-wave clones that peaked on day 37 lacked confirmed SARS-CoV-2 specificity.

The receptor comes from a man younger than 35 who had mild COVID-19 (a few samples of this study predate the infection). Cell type and time point are not known. Sequencing was done on a sample of PBMCs or a T cell subset sorted from them (not recorded which). The J gene is TRBJ2-7, the V gene TRBV4-1, with D possibly being TRBD1 (5 bases). CDR3 in amino acids: CASSPTETKSYEQYF. The CDR3 DNA is TGCGCCAGCAGCCCGACAGAGACCAAATCCTACGAGCAGTACTTC.